The present entry profiles one T cell receptor beta chain with its context. Antigen specificity is unknown. The data stem from a study of T cell responses to AZD1222 COVID-19 vaccine. Study context: Doses given second, at about 4 or about 12 weeks, were pooled. Overall study findings and caveats: Spike-specific TCR breadth and depth went up after people got two AZD1222 doses.

Germline V gene lookup returns CDR1 SGHTA and CDR2 FQGTGA. The CDR3 is 17 residues long. V gave up 5 bases and J gave up 0 bases, with 17 bases separating them. Sequencing was performed with immunoSEQ multiplex PCR; in TCRdb, only in-frame clones are kept and a portion is missing. The table includes around 170,000 clones, under 95% detected once. The chain uses TRBV7-3 and TRBJ2-1, with a weak D call TRBD1 (7 bases). The receptor's source is an adult in good health. This specimen consisted of peripheral blood, obtained on day 0 of AZD1222 vaccination. The CDR3 nucleotides are TGTGCCAGCAGCCTCAGGGGGGACGGGTTCTCCTACAATGAGCAGTTCTTC. Its protein product is CASSLRGDGFSYNEQFF.